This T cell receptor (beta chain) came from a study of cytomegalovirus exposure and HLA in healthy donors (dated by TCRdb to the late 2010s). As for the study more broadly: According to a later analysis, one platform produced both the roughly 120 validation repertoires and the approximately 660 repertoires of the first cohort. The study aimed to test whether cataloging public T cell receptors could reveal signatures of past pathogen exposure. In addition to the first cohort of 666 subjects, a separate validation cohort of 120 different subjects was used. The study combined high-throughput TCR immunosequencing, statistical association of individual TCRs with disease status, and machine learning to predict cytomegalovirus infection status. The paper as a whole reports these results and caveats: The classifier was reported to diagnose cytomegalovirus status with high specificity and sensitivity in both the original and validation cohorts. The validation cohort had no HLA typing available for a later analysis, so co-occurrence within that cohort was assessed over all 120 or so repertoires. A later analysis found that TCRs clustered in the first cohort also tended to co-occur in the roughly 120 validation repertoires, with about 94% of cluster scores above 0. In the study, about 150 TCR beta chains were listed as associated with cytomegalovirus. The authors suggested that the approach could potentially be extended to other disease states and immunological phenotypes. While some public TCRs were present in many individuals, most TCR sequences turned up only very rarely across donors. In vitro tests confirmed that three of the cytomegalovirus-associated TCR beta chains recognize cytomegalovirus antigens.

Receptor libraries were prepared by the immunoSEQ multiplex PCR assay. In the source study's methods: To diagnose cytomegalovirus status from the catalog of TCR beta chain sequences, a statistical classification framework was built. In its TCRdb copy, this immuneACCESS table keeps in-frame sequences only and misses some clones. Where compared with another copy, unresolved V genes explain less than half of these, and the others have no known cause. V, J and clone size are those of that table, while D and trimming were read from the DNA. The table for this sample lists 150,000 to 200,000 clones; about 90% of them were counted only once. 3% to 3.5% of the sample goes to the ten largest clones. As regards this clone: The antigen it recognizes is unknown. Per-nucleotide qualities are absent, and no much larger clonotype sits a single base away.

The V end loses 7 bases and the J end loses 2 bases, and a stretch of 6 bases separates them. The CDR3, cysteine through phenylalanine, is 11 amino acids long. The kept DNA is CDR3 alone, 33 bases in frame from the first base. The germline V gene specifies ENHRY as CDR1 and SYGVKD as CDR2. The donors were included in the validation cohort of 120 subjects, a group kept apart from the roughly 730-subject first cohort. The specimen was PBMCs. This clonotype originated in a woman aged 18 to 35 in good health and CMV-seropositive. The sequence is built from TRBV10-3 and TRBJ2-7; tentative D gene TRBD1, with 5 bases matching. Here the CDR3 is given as CAIKGTYEQYF. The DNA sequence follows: TGTGCCATCAAGGGGACCTACGAGCAGTACTTC.